This is a list of T cell receptor beta chains from one sample in a study of human T cells and chemical hapten exposure. TCRdb reprocessed the RACE reads with MiXCR, giving one entry per CDR3 protein. The sample comprises about 190,000 distinct CDR3 sequences, around 23% of which are singletons, and 2.5% rests with the top ten. The sequencing used whole blood, collected in connection with sensitization to the hapten diphenylcyclopropenone (DPC). These receptors were obtained from a woman in her thirties or forties with alopecia areata. Some clones in this sample may be carry-over from other donors' samples. The CDR3 runs from the conserved cysteine through the conserved F or W. The order of the fields is D gene, clone size, V gene, J gene, CDR3 protein, CDR3 DNA. A D gene is named only where the DNA matches it firmly. Some rows mark clone size as missing; the rest say once, few, many or name a class of expanded clone.

D: NA
size: many
V: TRBV5-1
J: TRBJ2-5
CDR3: CASSLSGVQETQYF
DNA: TGCGCCAGCAGCTTGAGCGGCGTCCAAGAGACCCAGTACTTC

D: TRBD2
size: few
V: TRBV5-1
J: TRBJ2-3
CDR3: CASSLAGLAVSGDTQYF
DNA: TGCGCCAGCAGCTTGGCCGGACTAGCGGTCAGCGGAGATACGCAGTATTTT

D: TRBD1
size: NA
V: TRBV6-4
J: TRBJ2-3
CDR3: CASSATGNPTDTQYF
DNA: TGTGCCAGCAGCGCGACAGGGAACCCCACAGATACGCAGTATTTT

D: TRBD1
size: many
V: TRBV20-1
J: TRBJ2-6
CDR3: CSASQGAGANVLTF
DNA: TGCAGTGCTTCCCAGGGGGCTGGGGCCAACGTCCTGACTTTC

D: NA
size: many
V: TRBV29-1
J: TRBJ1-6
CDR3: CSATSGDNSPLHF
DNA: TGCAGCGCCACCAGCGGGGATAATTCACCCCTCCACTTT

D: NA
size: NA
V: TRBV4-3
J: TRBJ2-5
CDR3: CASSQGSGGYETQYF
DNA: TGCGCCAGCAGCCAGGGTTCGGGGGGCTACGAGACCCAGTACTTC

D: NA
size: NA
V: TRBV6-5
J: TRBJ1-2
CDR3: CASSYNQGGAYGYTF
DNA: TGTGCCAGCAGTTACAACCAGGGTGGCGCTTATGGCTACACCTTC

D: TRBD1
size: few
V: TRBV30
J: TRBJ1-2
CDR3: CAWSVSRQGYGYTF
DNA: TGTGCCTGGAGTGTATCCCGACAGGGCTATGGCTACACCTTC

D: TRBD2
size: many
V: TRBV9
J: TRBJ2-5
CDR3: CASSTLAGAKYF
DNA: TGTGCCAGCAGCACACTAGCGGGAGCCAAGTACTTC

D: NA
size: few
V: TRBV28
J: TRBJ1-2
CDR3: CASGENYGYTF
DNA: TGTGCCAGCGGGGAGAACTATGGCTACACCTTC

D: NA
size: NA
V: TRBV28
J: TRBJ1-2
CDR3: CASNAKGRHGYTF
DNA: TGTGCCAGCAACGCTAAGGGCAGGCATGGCTACACCTTC

D: NA
size: many
V: TRBV20-1
J: TRBJ2-3
CDR3: CSASSLGLSTDTQYF
DNA: TGCAGTGCTAGTTCTCTCGGGCTAAGCACAGATACGCAGTATTTT

D: TRBD1
size: NA
V: TRBV28
J: TRBJ1-3
CDR3: CASSSPGQGRSSIYF
DNA: TGTGCCAGCAGTTCGCCGGGACAGGGTAGATCCTCCATATATTTT

D: NA
size: NA
V: TRBV28
J: TRBJ1-1
CDR3: CASSLTGRDAFF
DNA: TGTGCCAGCAGTTTAACGGGGAGGGATGCTTTCTTT

D: NA
size: NA
V: TRBV5-1
J: TRBJ2-2
CDR3: CASSPQLAGELFF
DNA: TGCGCCAGCAGCCCACAACTAGCCGGGGAGCTGTTTTTT

D: NA
size: NA
V: TRBV7-9
J: TRBJ2-6
CDR3: CASSLIFSGANVLTF
DNA: TGTGCCAGCAGCTTGATCTTCTCTGGGGCCAACGTCCTGACTTTC

D: TRBD1
size: few
V: TRBV5-1
J: TRBJ2-7
CDR3: CASSLRLVRQGDYEQYF
DNA: TGCGCCAGCAGCCTACGCCTTGTTCGACAGGGTGACTACGAGCAGTACTTC

D: TRBD2
size: NA
V: TRBV7-2
J: TRBJ2-5
CDR3: CASSLRFTGGETQYF
DNA: TGTGCCAGCAGCTTAAGGTTTACGGGAGGAGAGACCCAGTACTTC

D: NA
size: few
V: TRBV29-1
J: TRBJ1-5
CDR3: CPQEHQPQHF
DNA: TGCCCTCAAGAACATCAGCCCCAGCATTTT

D: TRBD1
size: NA
V: TRBV5-1
J: TRBJ2-4
CDR3: CASSPDRGRDIQYF
DNA: TGCGCCAGCAGCCCTGACAGGGGGCGAGACATTCAGTACTTC

D: NA
size: few
V: TRBV7-2
J: TRBJ1-2
CDR3: CASSPGTPSITF
DNA: TGTGCCAGCAGCCCCGGGACCCCTTCTATCACCTTC

D: NA
size: NA
V: TRBV29-1
J: TRBJ1-5
CDR3: CSVAVSNQPQHF
DNA: TGCAGCGTTGCAGTTAGCAATCAGCCCCAGCATTTT

D: NA
size: NA
V: TRBV28
J: TRBJ2-3
CDR3: CASSGQSTDTQYF
DNA: TGTGCCAGCAGCGGACAAAGCACAGATACGCAGTATTTT

D: TRBD1
size: NA
V: TRBV27
J: TRBJ1-1
CDR3: CASSFYDRGQTEAFF
DNA: TGTGCCAGCAGTTTCTACGACAGGGGGCAGACTGAAGCTTTCTTT

D: NA
size: few
V: TRBV6-4
J: TRBJ2-6
CDR3: CASSDQGTGANVLTF
DNA: TGTGCCAGCAGTGACCAGGGGACTGGGGCCAACGTCCTGACTTTC

D: NA
size: many
V: TRBV29-1
J: TRBJ2-2
CDR3: CSVALTSNTGELFF
DNA: TGCAGCGTTGCCCTAACATCGAACACCGGGGAGCTGTTTTTT

D: TRBD1
size: NA
V: TRBV7-8
J: TRBJ2-7
CDR3: CASSRTGGGNEQYF
DNA: TGTGCCAGCAGCCGGACAGGGGGAGGGAACGAGCAGTACTTC

D: TRBD1
size: NA
V: TRBV18
J: TRBJ1-4
CDR3: CASSPQTIGTGGREKLFF
DNA: TGTGCCAGCTCACCACAGACCATCGGGACAGGGGGGCGTGAAAAACTGTTTTTT

D: NA
size: NA
V: TRBV20-1
J: TRBJ1-2
CDR3: CSAAPWGLTNYGYTF
DNA: TGCAGTGCGGCCCCCTGGGGGTTAACTAACTATGGCTACACCTTC

D: NA
size: NA
V: TRBV5-6
J: TRBJ2-5
CDR3: CASSLGDLRLETQYF
DNA: TGTGCCAGCAGCTTGGGAGATTTGCGCTTAGAGACCCAGTACTTC

D: TRBD1
size: few
V: TRBV12-3/TRBV12-4
J: TRBJ2-3
CDR3: CASSLMGQGMYF
DNA: TGTGCCAGCAGTTTAATGGGACAGGGGATGTATTTT

D: NA
size: NA
V: TRBV10-3
J: TRBJ2-3
CDR3: CAINTKSGEGRRDTQYF
DNA: TGTGCCATCAACACCAAGAGCGGTGAGGGCAGGAGGGATACGCAGTATTTT

D: TRBD1
size: few
V: TRBV5-1
J: TRBJ1-2
CDR3: CASSSPGDSATLVGYGYTF
DNA: TGCGCCAGCAGCTCACCCGGGGACAGTGCAACCTTGGTGGGCTATGGCTACACCTTC

D: TRBD1
size: many
V: TRBV6-5
J: TRBJ2-7
CDR3: CASSLRQGYEQYF
DNA: TGTGCCAGCAGTTTAAGACAGGGATACGAGCAGTACTTC

D: NA
size: few
V: TRBV7-9
J: TRBJ1-1
CDR3: CASSSRRANTEAFF
DNA: TGTGCCAGCAGCTCAAGGAGGGCGAACACTGAAGCTTTCTTT

D: NA
size: few
V: TRBV6-4
J: TRBJ2-6
CDR3: CASSDNPLPSSGANVLTF
DNA: TGTGCCAGCAGTGACAACCCCTTACCCTCCTCTGGGGCCAACGTCCTGACTTTC

D: NA
size: NA
V: TRBV4-3
J: TRBJ2-7
CDR3: CASSQAPGQSYEQYF
DNA: TGCGCCAGCAGCCAAGCGCCGGGACAATCCTACGAGCAGTACTTC

D: NA
size: NA
V: TRBV6-2/TRBV6-3
J: TRBJ2-7
CDR3: CASSYGLHEQYF
DNA: TGTGCCAGCAGTTACGGCCTTCACGAGCAGTACTTC

D: TRBD2
size: once
V: TRBV6-6
J: TRBJ2-3
CDR3: CASSYGTSGITDTQYF
DNA: TGTGCCAGCAGTTACGGGACTAGCGGCATCACAGATACGCAGTATTTT

D: NA
size: few
V: TRBV7-9
J: TRBJ2-1
CDR3: CASSLGVGLGYNEQFF
DNA: TGTGCCAGCAGCTTAGGCGTTGGACTTGGATACAATGAGCAGTTCTTC

D: NA
size: few
V: TRBV6-6
J: TRBJ1-2
CDR3: CASSYGTGTNGYTF
DNA: TGTGCCAGCAGTTACGGCACAGGGACAAATGGCTACACCTTC

D: TRBD1
size: many
V: TRBV5-5
J: TRBJ2-5
CDR3: CASSFTGGKTQYF
DNA: TGTGCCAGCAGCTTTACAGGGGGAAAGACCCAGTACTTC

D: NA
size: many
V: TRBV20-1
J: TRBJ1-3
CDR3: CSAGRGNTIYF
DNA: TGCAGTGCTGGTAGAGGAAACACCATATATTTT

D: NA
size: NA
V: TRBV10-3
J: TRBJ2-1
CDR3: CAISDSQGEQFF
DNA: TGTGCCATCAGTGATAGTCAGGGTGAGCAGTTCTTC

D: TRBD1
size: few
V: TRBV7-9
J: TRBJ1-4
CDR3: CASSSDRGANEKLFF
DNA: TGTGCCAGCAGCTCTGACAGGGGTGCTAATGAAAAACTGTTTTTT

D: NA
size: NA
V: TRBV10-3
J: TRBJ1-5
CDR3: CAISESGGDNQPQHF
DNA: TGTGCCATCAGTGAGTCGGGAGGGGACAATCAGCCCCAGCATTTT

D: TRBD1
size: NA
V: TRBV3-1
J: TRBJ1-4
CDR3: CASSQPGQGAEKLFF
DNA: TGTGCCAGCAGCCAACCGGGACAGGGGGCTGAAAAACTGTTTTTT

D: NA
size: NA
V: TRBV6-6
J: TRBJ2-5
CDR3: CASRGPSETQYF
DNA: TGTGCCAGCCGCGGGCCGTCAGAGACCCAGTACTTC

D: NA
size: NA
V: TRBV2
J: TRBJ2-1
CDR3: CASSGPDNEQFF
DNA: TGTGCCAGCAGTGGCCCCGACAATGAGCAGTTCTTC

D: NA
size: few
V: TRBV15
J: TRBJ2-1
CDR3: CATSRDSGSYNEQFF
DNA: TGTGCCACCAGCAGAGATTCGGGCTCCTACAATGAGCAGTTCTTC

D: TRBD1
size: NA
V: TRBV29-1
J: TRBJ2-7
CDR3: CSVAGGRDTEQYF
DNA: TGCAGCGTCGCAGGGGGCCGCGATACCGAGCAGTACTTC